These T cell receptor beta chains were read from a single sample in a study of OX40 agonist ivuxolimab in advanced cancers. TCRdb's table, derived via immunoSEQ multiplex PCR, lists solely in-frame clones and lacks some. The table has roughly 80,000 clones, 80% to 90% seen once. This material consisted of CD4+ or CD8+ T cells sorted from blood, taken in a trial of the OX40 agonist ivuxolimab. The receptors originated from an adult with an advanced solid tumor such as melanoma, head and neck, liver or kidney cancer. Each CDR3 is given with its conserved first and last residue. The D gene is left open where the match is weak. The size of a clone is reported for some rows only, either as once, few or many, or as a class for expanded clones.

TRBV21-1	NA	NA	TRBJ2-4	19	CASSKGTDLQGVLRDIQYF
TRBV5-1	TRBD1	NA	TRBJ1-1	14	CASSKDRGNTEAFF
TRBV6-5	NA	NA	TRBJ2-7	12	CASSLEGYEQYF
TRBV4-2	NA	NA	TRBJ2-7	16	CASSQAGRGESYEQYF
TRBV4-3	TRBD1	few	TRBJ1-5	16	CASSPWTGVVTQPQHF
TRBV4-1	NA	once	TRBJ2-1	12	CASSPGYNEQFF
TRBV10-1	NA	NA	TRBJ1-2	17	CASSESVGRQGNYGYTF
TRBV5-4	NA	NA	TRBJ1-4	13	CASSLENSEKLFF
TRBV11-1	NA	once	TRBJ2-5	14	CASSQGTYQETQYF
TRBV6-5	NA	NA	TRBJ2-3	15	CASSSAGATKDTQYF
TRBV11-2	TRBD2	NA	TRBJ2-7	15	CASSPGGLAGDEQYF
TRBV9	NA	NA	TRBJ2-1	16	CASSVEGTLSYNEQFF
TRBV5-8	NA	NA	TRBJ1-1	15	CASSPSLATGTEAFF
TRBV29-1	NA	NA	TRBJ2-7	11	CSVDRGHEQYF
TRBV30	NA	NA	TRBJ2-1	12	CAWTGLSNEQFF
TRBV5-4	NA	once	TRBJ1-1	13	CASSPQGVTEAFF
TRBV5-5	TRBD1	NA	TRBJ2-7	15	CASSLEGQGTYEQYF
TRBV7-2	TRBD2	NA	TRBJ2-1	15	CASSLGLAGGNEQFF
TRBV19	TRBD1	NA	TRBJ1-2	16	CASSPTRQGRDYGYTF
TRBV5-1	TRBD2	NA	TRBJ2-1	14	CASSSTWTSNEQFF
TRBV11-2	NA	NA	TRBJ2-5	17	CASSLGRVWSPQETQYF
TRBV15	NA	NA	TRBJ1-4	14	CATSRGPSDEKLFF
TRBV28	TRBD1	NA	TRBJ1-1	15	CASSPLGQGAAEAFF
TRBV20-1	NA	NA	TRBJ2-3	9	CSAGTTQYF
TRBV14	NA	NA	TRBJ2-3	18	CASSQVRISQYSTDTQYF
TRBV9	TRBD1	NA	TRBJ2-1	15	CASSADRGRINEQFF
TRBV4-2	NA	NA	TRBJ2-7	21	CASSLRGPWDTRSESSYEQYF
TRBV18	TRBD1	NA	TRBJ1-2	15	CASSPRDSSDYGYTF
TRBV18	NA	NA	TRBJ2-5	14	CASSRGQSRETQYF
TRBV27	NA	NA	TRBJ2-7	16	CASSSVAQGRSYEQYF
TRBV7-2	NA	NA	TRBJ2-7	16	CASSPRGERLLGEQYF
TRBV19	NA	NA	TRBJ1-1	17	CASTISLTPQRNTEAFF
TRBV4-3	TRBD1	NA	TRBJ1-4	17	CASSRVPPGDRGEKLFF
TRBV28	NA	once	TRBJ1-4	12	CASSLPPRKLFF
TRBV5-1	TRBD2	NA	TRBJ2-1	15	CASSFSGSSYNEQFF
TRBV9	TRBD2	NA	TRBJ2-2	19	CASSVGWGTSGANTGELFF
TRBV7-2	TRBD1	NA	TRBJ2-1	16	CASSPRDRGSYNEQFF
TRBV5-4	TRBD1	NA	TRBJ2-7	12	CASSRGQYEQYF
TRBV7-2	NA	NA	TRBJ2-2	13	CASSLTSVGELFF
TRBV7-2	NA	NA	TRBJ2-5	14	CASTLNRVQETQYF
TRBV5-1	TRBD2	NA	TRBJ2-7	18	CASSLANVGTSGRDEQYF
TRBV5-4	NA	NA	TRBJ1-6	14	CASSGVAGESPLHF
TRBV2	NA	NA	TRBJ2-6	15	CASSETRAGANVLTF
TRBV27	NA	NA	TRBJ2-3	14	CASSWSSSTDTQYF
TRBV6-5	TRBD1	NA	TRBJ2-1	15	CASSARDRGRNEQFF
TRBV5-6	NA	NA	TRBJ1-5	16	CASSLGAGNSNQPQHF
TRBV19	NA	NA	TRBJ2-7	14	CASSATGFPYEQYF
TRBV5-4	NA	NA	TRBJ1-1	15	CASSSGQLMNTEAFF
TRBV11-3	NA	NA	TRBJ2-5	13	CASSLRQFETQYF
TRBV19	TRBD2	NA	TRBJ2-5	15	CASSTMGLGKETQYF
TRBV18	TRBD2	few	TRBJ2-7	14	CASSPALAGDEQYF
TRBV7-9	TRBD1	NA	TRBJ2-7	14	CASSFSGGKNEQYF